This T cell receptor beta chain was found in a study of T cell changes during pregnancy in multiple sclerosis. This clone was seen just once. The CDR3 consists of 14 residues. CDR1 is SGHAT, CDR2 FQNNGV, per germline. The ends were cut back, 4 bases at V and 2 bases at J, with 9 bases in the middle. The table came from immunoSEQ multiplex PCR; TCRdb's copy has only in-frame clones and leaves some out. The table lists 35,000 or so clones, about 89% of them singletons. The input for sequencing was CD4+ T cells from peripheral blood mononuclear cells, taken in the third trimester of pregnancy. The chain has TRBV11-2 and TRBJ1-5; possible D gene TRBD1, 5 bases. The clonotype was recovered from a female donor in good health, enrolled as a control in a pregnancy study. The CDR3 DNA reads as TGTGCCAGCAGCTCCACAGGCGGCAATCAGCCCCAGCATTTT. Protein product: CASSSTGGNQPQHF.